The 3 T cell receptor beta chains given below trace back to one sample, sequenced in a study of a mutant IDH1 vaccine in newly diagnosed glioma. Method: immunoSEQ multiplex PCR; TCRdb's copy keeps in-frame clones and lacks some. The sample yields 60,000 or so clones, approximately 86% seen once. As for time point: week 5, during vaccination. The investigators gave 300 ug of mutant IDH1 20-mer peptide in each vaccine dose, together with topical imiquimod. Antigens for these TCRs are unknown. The sample consisted of PBMCs, taken from a glioma patient whose treatment included an IDH1 peptide vaccine. All receptors derive from a young woman with glioma. Some clones in this sample may be carry-over from other donors' samples.

This chain connects TRBV10-3 to TRBJ1-3; unclear D gene. This CDR3 region has 12 residues. Trimming pared 10 bases from V and 0 bases from J, leaving 7 bases between. From germline, CDR1 is ENHRY and CDR2 SYGVKD. For the CDR3, the DNA is TGTGCCACGAGTATCTCTGGAAACACCATATATTTT. This encodes CATSISGNTIYF.

The rearrangement uses TRBV21-1 and TRBJ1-1; TRBD1, the D gene given by the table, was not confirmed from the DNA. TRBV21-1 is deemed a pseudogene. The CDR3 has 15 amino acids. DNA for the CDR3: TGTGCCAGCAGCAGGAGACAGGGACAGAACACTGAAGCTTTCTTT. Protein product: CASSRRQGQNTEAFF.

J is TRBJ2-7 and V is TRBV15; D ambiguous. Germline assignment: CDR1 LNHNV and CDR2 YYDKDF (reference sequence). CDR3 length: 13 amino acids. With 5 bases removed from V and 6 bases from J, the gap between germline ends came to 14 bases. CDR3 protein: CATSPLGPGEQYF. CDR3 DNA: TGTGCCACCAGCCCCCTCGGGCCTGGCGAGCAGTACTTC. Full variable domain (rest looked up from reference TRBV15 and TRBJ2-7): DAMVIQNPRYQVTQFGKPVTLSCSQTLNHNVMYWYQQKSSQAPKLLFHYYDKDFNNEADTPDNFQSRRPNTSFCFLDIRSPGLGDTAMYLCATSPLGPGEQYFGPGTRLTVT.